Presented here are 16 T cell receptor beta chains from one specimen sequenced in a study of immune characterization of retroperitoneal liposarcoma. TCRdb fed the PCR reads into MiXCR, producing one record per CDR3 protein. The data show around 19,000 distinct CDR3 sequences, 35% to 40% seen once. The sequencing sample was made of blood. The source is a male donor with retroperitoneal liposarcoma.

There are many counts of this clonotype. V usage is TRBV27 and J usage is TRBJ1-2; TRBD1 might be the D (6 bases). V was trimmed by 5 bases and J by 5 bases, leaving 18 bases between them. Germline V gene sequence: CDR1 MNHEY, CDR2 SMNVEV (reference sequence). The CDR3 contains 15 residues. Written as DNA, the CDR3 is TGTGCCAGCAGTATCAAAACAGGGATAGGGTATGGCTACACCTTC. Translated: CASSIKTGIGYGYTF.

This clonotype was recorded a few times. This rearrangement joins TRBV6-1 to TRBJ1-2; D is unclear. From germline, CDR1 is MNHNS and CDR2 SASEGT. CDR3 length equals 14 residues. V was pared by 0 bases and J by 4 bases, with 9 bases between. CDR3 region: CASSEAWQIYGYTF. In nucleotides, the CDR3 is TGTGCCAGCAGTGAAGCTTGGCAGATCTATGGCTACACCTTC.

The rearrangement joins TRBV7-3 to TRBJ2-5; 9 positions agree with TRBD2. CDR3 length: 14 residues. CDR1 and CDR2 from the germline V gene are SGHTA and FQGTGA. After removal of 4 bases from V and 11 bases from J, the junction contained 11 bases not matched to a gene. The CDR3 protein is CASSSASGNNEQYF. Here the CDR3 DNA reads TGTGCCAGCAGCTCGGCTAGCGGGAACAATGAGCAGTACTTC.

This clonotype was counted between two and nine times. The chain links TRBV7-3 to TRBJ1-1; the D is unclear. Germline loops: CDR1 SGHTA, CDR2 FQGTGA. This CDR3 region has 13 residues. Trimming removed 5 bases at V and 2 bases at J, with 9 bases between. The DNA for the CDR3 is TGTGCCAGCAGCGTATTTACAAACACTGAAGCTTTCTTT. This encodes CASSVFTNTEAFF.

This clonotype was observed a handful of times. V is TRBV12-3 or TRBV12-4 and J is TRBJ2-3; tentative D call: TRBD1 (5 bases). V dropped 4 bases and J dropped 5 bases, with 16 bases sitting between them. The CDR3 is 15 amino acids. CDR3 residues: CASSSYRTRGDTQYF. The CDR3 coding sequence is TGTGCCAGCAGTTCCTACAGGACCCGTGGAGATACGCAGTATTTT.

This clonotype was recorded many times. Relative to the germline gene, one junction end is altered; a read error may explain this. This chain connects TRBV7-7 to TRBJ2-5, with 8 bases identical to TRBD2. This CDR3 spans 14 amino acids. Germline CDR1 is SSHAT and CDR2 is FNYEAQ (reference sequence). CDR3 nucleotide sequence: TGTGCTAGCAGCTTAGAGGAGGTGCGGGGGGCCCAGTACTTC. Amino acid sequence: CASSLEEVRGAQYF.

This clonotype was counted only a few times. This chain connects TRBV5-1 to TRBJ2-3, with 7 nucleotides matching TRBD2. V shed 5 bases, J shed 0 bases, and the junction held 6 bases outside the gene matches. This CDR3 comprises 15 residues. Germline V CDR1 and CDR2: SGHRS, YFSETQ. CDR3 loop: CASRQRETSTDTQYF. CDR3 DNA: TGCGCCAGCAGGCAGCGGGAAACTAGCACAGATACGCAGTATTTT.

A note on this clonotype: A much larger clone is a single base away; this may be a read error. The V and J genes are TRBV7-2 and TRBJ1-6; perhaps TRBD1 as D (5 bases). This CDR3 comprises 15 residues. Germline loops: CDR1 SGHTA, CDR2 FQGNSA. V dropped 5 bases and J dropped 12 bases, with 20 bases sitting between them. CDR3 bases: TGTGCCAGCAGCCCGGGGGGGAACCTCGAAGGACCCCTCCACTTT. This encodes CASSPGGNLEGPLHF.

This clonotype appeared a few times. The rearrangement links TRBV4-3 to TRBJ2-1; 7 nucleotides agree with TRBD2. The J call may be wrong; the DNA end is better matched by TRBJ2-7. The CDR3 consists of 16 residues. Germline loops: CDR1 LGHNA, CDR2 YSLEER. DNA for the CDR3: TGCGCCAGCAGCCAAGGAGTGGGCGGGAGCTCCTACGAGCAGTACTTC. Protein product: CASSQGVGGSSYEQYF.

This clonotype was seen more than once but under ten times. The CDR3: CASSPDSPDTQYF. CDR3 in DNA: TGTGCCAGCAGCCCGGACAGTCCAGATACGCAGTATTTT. The chain couples TRBV7-9 to TRBJ2-3; D might be TRBD1 (6 bases). The V end lost 5 bases, the J end lost 4 bases, and 10 bases lay between the germline ends. The germline V gene encodes CDR1 SEHNR and CDR2 FQNEAQ (reference sequence). The CDR3 consists of 13 residues.

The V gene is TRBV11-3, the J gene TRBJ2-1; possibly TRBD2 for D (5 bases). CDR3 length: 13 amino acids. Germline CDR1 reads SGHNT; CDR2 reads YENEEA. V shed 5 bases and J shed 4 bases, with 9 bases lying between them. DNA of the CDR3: TGTGCCAGCAGCAACGGGGAATACAATGAGCAGTTCTTC. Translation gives CASSNGEYNEQFF.

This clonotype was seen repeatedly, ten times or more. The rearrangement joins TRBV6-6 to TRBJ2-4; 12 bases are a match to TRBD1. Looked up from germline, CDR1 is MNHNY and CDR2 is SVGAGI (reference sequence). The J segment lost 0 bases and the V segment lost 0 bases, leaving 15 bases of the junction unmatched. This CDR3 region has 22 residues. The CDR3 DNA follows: TGTGCCAGCAGTTACTCAGGGACAGGGGGCGCCTATGGGGAGCTAGCCAAAAACATTCAGTACTTC. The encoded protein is CASSYSGTGGAYGELAKNIQYF.

DNA for the CDR3: TGTGCCAGCAGCTTTCGGGGAACCCAGAATTCACCCCTCCACTTT. Its protein is CASSFRGTQNSPLHF. The V and J genes are TRBV7-2 and TRBJ1-6; D remains ambiguous. V lost 3 bases and J 7 bases, leaving 13 bases between the germline ends. Germline assignment: CDR1 SGHTA and CDR2 FQGNSA. The CDR3 runs 15 residues.

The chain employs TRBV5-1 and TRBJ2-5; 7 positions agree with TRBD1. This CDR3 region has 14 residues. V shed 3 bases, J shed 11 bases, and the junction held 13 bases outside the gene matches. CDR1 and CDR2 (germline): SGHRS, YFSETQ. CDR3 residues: CASSSWMGQREQYF. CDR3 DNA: TGCGCCAGCAGCTCTTGGATGGGACAGAGGGAGCAGTACTTC.

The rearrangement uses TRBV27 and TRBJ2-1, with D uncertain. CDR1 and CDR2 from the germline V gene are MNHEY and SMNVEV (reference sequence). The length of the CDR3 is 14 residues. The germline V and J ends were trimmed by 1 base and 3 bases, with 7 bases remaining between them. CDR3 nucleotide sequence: TGTGCCAGCAGTTTATTCCTGGACTACAATGAGCAGTTCTTC. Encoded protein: CASSLFLDYNEQFF.

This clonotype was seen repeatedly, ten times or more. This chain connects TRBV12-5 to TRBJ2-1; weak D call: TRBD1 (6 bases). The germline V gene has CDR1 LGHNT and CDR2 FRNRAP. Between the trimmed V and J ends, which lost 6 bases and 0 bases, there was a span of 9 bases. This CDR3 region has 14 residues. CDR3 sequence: CASGQGHSYNEQFF. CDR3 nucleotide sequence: TGTGCTAGTGGACAGGGACACTCCTACAATGAGCAGTTCTTC.